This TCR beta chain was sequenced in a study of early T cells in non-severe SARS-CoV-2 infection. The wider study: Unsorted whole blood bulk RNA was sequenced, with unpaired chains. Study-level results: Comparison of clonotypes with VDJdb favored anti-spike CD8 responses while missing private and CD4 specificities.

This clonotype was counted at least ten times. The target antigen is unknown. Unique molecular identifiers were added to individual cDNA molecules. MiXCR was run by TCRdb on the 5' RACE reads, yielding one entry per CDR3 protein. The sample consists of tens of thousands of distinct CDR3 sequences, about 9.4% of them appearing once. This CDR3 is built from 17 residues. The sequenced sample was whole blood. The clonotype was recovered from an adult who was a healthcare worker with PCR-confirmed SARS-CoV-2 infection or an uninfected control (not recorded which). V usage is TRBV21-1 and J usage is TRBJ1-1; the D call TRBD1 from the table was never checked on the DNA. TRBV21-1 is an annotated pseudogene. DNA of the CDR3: TGTGCCAGCAGCAAATATATCGGGGCGGCCATGAACACTGAAGCTTTCTTT. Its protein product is CASSKYIGAAMNTEAFF.